A selection of T cell receptor beta chains follows, all from one sample in a study of CD8 T cells in Susac syndrome. TCRdb fed the immunoSEQ multiplex PCR reads into MiXCR, producing one record per CDR3 protein. The sample lists about 140,000 distinct CDR3 sequences; roughly 94% were seen once. The specimen was CD8+ T cells from PBMCs. The receptors originated from a human donor with Susac syndrome. Both conserved end residues are part of each CDR3. The order of the fields is clone size, V gene, J gene, D gene, CDR3 DNA, CDR3 protein. D genes are given only for firm matches. Part of the rows lack a size; the others show once, few, many or a class for expanded clones.

clone size: NA
V gene: TRBV25-1
J gene: TRBJ1-2
D gene: NA
CDR3 DNA: TGTGCCAGCAGTGAACTAGGTGGCTACACCTTC
CDR3 protein: CASSELGGYTF

clone size: NA
V gene: TRBV24-1
J gene: TRBJ2-1
D gene: NA
CDR3 DNA: TGTGCCACCAGTGACCCCCGGACAGACTACAATGAGCAGTTCTTC
CDR3 protein: CATSDPRTDYNEQFF

clone size: NA
V gene: TRBV14
J gene: TRBJ2-7
D gene: NA
CDR3 DNA: TGTGCCAGCAGCCAGACACAGTGGCAGCAGTACTTC
CDR3 protein: CASSQTQWQQYF

clone size: few
V gene: TRBV9
J gene: TRBJ2-7
D gene: NA
CDR3 DNA: TGTGCCAGCAGCGGCGGGGACTACGAGCAGTACTTC
CDR3 protein: CASSGGDYEQYF

clone size: NA
V gene: TRBV30
J gene: TRBJ1-1
D gene: NA
CDR3 DNA: TGTGCCTGGAGTGTTGGGGGGAACACTGAAGCTTTCTTT
CDR3 protein: CAWSVGGNTEAFF

clone size: once
V gene: TRBV20-1
J gene: TRBJ1-5
D gene: NA
CDR3 DNA: TGCAGTGCTAGAGTAGGAGGGCTACAACAGCCCCAGCATTTT
CDR3 protein: CSARVGGLQQPQHF

clone size: NA
V gene: TRBV6-4
J gene: TRBJ1-5
D gene: NA
CDR3 DNA: TGTGCCAGCACCATCACGAATCAGCCCCAGCATTTT
CDR3 protein: CASTITNQPQHF

clone size: NA
V gene: TRBV7-8
J gene: TRBJ2-7
D gene: NA
CDR3 DNA: TGTGCCAGCAGCTTAGAGGGCGGTGGGAACTACGAGCAGTACTTC
CDR3 protein: CASSLEGGGNYEQYF

clone size: once
V gene: TRBV28
J gene: TRBJ2-7
D gene: TRBD1
CDR3 DNA: TGTGCCAGCAGTTCACGCCTCAGGGGGATCTCCTACGAGCAGTACTTC
CDR3 protein: CASSSRLRGISYEQYF

clone size: NA
V gene: TRBV7-2
J gene: TRBJ1-2
D gene: NA
CDR3 DNA: TGTGCCAGCAGCTTAGGGTTTGGGACTCGGGGCTACACCTTC
CDR3 protein: CASSLGFGTRGYTF

clone size: NA
V gene: TRBV12-3/TRBV12-4
J gene: TRBJ1-2
D gene: NA
CDR3 DNA: TGTGCCAGCAGCCGGAGTGCTACCTATGGCTACACCTTC
CDR3 protein: CASSRSATYGYTF

clone size: few
V gene: TRBV4-2
J gene: TRBJ2-7
D gene: TRBD2
CDR3 DNA: TGTGCCAGCAGCCAAGGACTAGCCGGCTACGAGCAGTACTTC
CDR3 protein: CASSQGLAGYEQYF

clone size: NA
V gene: TRBV28
J gene: TRBJ2-7
D gene: NA
CDR3 DNA: TGTGCCAGCTCCAGGACAGAGCGGGACGAGCAGTACTTC
CDR3 protein: CASSRTERDEQYF

clone size: NA
V gene: TRBV28
J gene: TRBJ1-1
D gene: NA
CDR3 DNA: TGTGCCAGCAGGTATTACACTGAAGCTTTCTTT
CDR3 protein: CASRYYTEAFF

clone size: NA
V gene: TRBV6-5
J gene: TRBJ1-2
D gene: TRBD1
CDR3 DNA: TGTGCCAGCAGACTAGACAGGGTCAACTATGGCTACACCTTC
CDR3 protein: CASRLDRVNYGYTF

clone size: NA
V gene: TRBV20-1
J gene: TRBJ1-3
D gene: NA
CDR3 DNA: TGCAGTGCTCGAGACGCACCCTCTGGAAACACCATATATTTT
CDR3 protein: CSARDAPSGNTIYF

clone size: NA
V gene: TRBV29-1
J gene: TRBJ2-1
D gene: NA
CDR3 DNA: TGCAGCGTTGAGGCAGACTACAATGAGCAGTTCTTC
CDR3 protein: CSVEADYNEQFF

clone size: few
V gene: TRBV3-1
J gene: TRBJ2-7
D gene: TRBD2
CDR3 DNA: TGTGCCAGCAGCCAAGGCGAAGTCAGAGCGGGGGGCTACGAGCAGTACTTC
CDR3 protein: CASSQGEVRAGGYEQYF

clone size: NA
V gene: TRBV24-1
J gene: TRBJ2-2
D gene: TRBD1
CDR3 DNA: TGTGCCACCAGTGATCCGGGACAGGGTACTGGGGAGCTGTTTTTT
CDR3 protein: CATSDPGQGTGELFF

clone size: NA
V gene: TRBV20-1
J gene: TRBJ2-3
D gene: TRBD2
CDR3 DNA: TGCAGTGCTCTTCCGGGGGGACTCAAGCAGTATTTT
CDR3 protein: CSALPGGLKQYF

clone size: NA
V gene: TRBV27
J gene: TRBJ2-7
D gene: TRBD1
CDR3 DNA: TGTGCCAGCAGTCTCTCGACAGGGCTCGAGCAGTACTTC
CDR3 protein: CASSLSTGLEQYF

clone size: NA
V gene: TRBV29-1
J gene: TRBJ2-3
D gene: TRBD2
CDR3 DNA: TGCAGCGTTGAGGGTTGGGGACTAGCGGACTTAAAGGGGGGAACAGATACGCAGTATTTT
CDR3 protein: CSVEGWGLADLKGGTDTQYF

clone size: NA
V gene: TRBV27
J gene: TRBJ1-5
D gene: TRBD1
CDR3 DNA: TGTGCCAGCAGCGGTACAACAGGGGTTCATCAGCCCCAGCATTTT
CDR3 protein: CASSGTTGVHQPQHF

clone size: NA
V gene: TRBV11-2
J gene: TRBJ1-2
D gene: NA
CDR3 DNA: TGTGCCAGCAGCGCCAGAGGTCAGGATAACTATGGCTACACCTTC
CDR3 protein: CASSARGQDNYGYTF

clone size: NA
V gene: TRBV29-1
J gene: TRBJ1-2
D gene: TRBD1
CDR3 DNA: TGCAGCGTTGAAGATCAGGGACAGGGTGGCTACACCTTC
CDR3 protein: CSVEDQGQGGYTF

clone size: once
V gene: TRBV11-3
J gene: TRBJ1-5
D gene: NA
CDR3 DNA: TGTGCCAGCAGCCGCGAAGGTCAGCCCCAGCATTTT
CDR3 protein: CASSREGQPQHF

clone size: NA
V gene: TRBV9
J gene: TRBJ2-7
D gene: NA
CDR3 DNA: TGTGCCAGCAGCCCCTTTAGCCGCGGAGAGCAGTACTTC
CDR3 protein: CASSPFSRGEQYF

clone size: NA
V gene: TRBV20-1
J gene: TRBJ2-1
D gene: TRBD2
CDR3 DNA: TGCAGTGCTAGATGGGGGACTAGCGGTTACAATGAGCAGTTCTTC
CDR3 protein: CSARWGTSGYNEQFF

clone size: once
V gene: TRBV4-1
J gene: TRBJ2-7
D gene: TRBD2
CDR3 DNA: TGCGCCAGCAGCCAAGCTAGCGGGAGTACACGGAACGAGCAGTACTTC
CDR3 protein: CASSQASGSTRNEQYF

clone size: NA
V gene: TRBV24-1
J gene: TRBJ2-7
D gene: TRBD2
CDR3 DNA: TGTGCCACCAGGCGCGGGAGTTCCTACGAGCAGTACTTC
CDR3 protein: CATRRGSSYEQYF

clone size: NA
V gene: TRBV6-6
J gene: TRBJ1-5
D gene: NA
CDR3 DNA: TGTGCCAGCAGCCCGCATAGCAATCAGCCCCAGCATTTT
CDR3 protein: CASSPHSNQPQHF

clone size: NA
V gene: TRBV3-1
J gene: TRBJ2-7
D gene: NA
CDR3 DNA: TGTGCCAGCAGCCAACCTCGAGTGTCTTCCTACGAGCAGTACTTC
CDR3 protein: CASSQPRVSSYEQYF

clone size: NA
V gene: TRBV20-1
J gene: TRBJ2-7
D gene: NA
CDR3 DNA: TGCAGTGCTAGAGGGGTGGGCTCCTACGAGCAGTACTTC
CDR3 protein: CSARGVGSYEQYF

clone size: NA
V gene: TRBV2
J gene: TRBJ2-1
D gene: TRBD1
CDR3 DNA: TGTGCCAGCATCACACCACTGGTCCGAGACAGGGAAAACAATGAGCAGTTCTTC
CDR3 protein: CASITPLVRDRENNEQFF

clone size: NA
V gene: TRBV27
J gene: TRBJ2-7
D gene: TRBD2
CDR3 DNA: TGTGCCAGCAGTCCCAGTAGCGGGACACTTTCCTACGAGCAGTACTTC
CDR3 protein: CASSPSSGTLSYEQYF

clone size: NA
V gene: TRBV27
J gene: TRBJ1-1
D gene: NA
CDR3 DNA: TGTGCCAGCAGTTTATCGGGGGGCGCGGAAGCTTTCTTT
CDR3 protein: CASSLSGGAEAFF

clone size: NA
V gene: TRBV10-3
J gene: TRBJ2-7
D gene: TRBD2
CDR3 DNA: TGTGCCATCGGGGCCGGGACTAGCGACTACGAGCAGTACTTC
CDR3 protein: CAIGAGTSDYEQYF

clone size: NA
V gene: TRBV30
J gene: TRBJ1-5
D gene: NA
CDR3 DNA: TGTGCCTGGAGTCTTCCGGGGCACTTCAATCAGCCCCAGCATTTT
CDR3 protein: CAWSLPGHFNQPQHF

clone size: NA
V gene: TRBV19
J gene: TRBJ1-2
D gene: TRBD1
CDR3 DNA: TGTGCCAGTACCCTCCGGGACAGCGGTAACTATGGCTACACCTTC
CDR3 protein: CASTLRDSGNYGYTF

clone size: NA
V gene: TRBV28
J gene: TRBJ2-5
D gene: NA
CDR3 DNA: TGTGCGGGAGGTTACGGGGAGACCCAGTACTTC
CDR3 protein: CAGGYGETQYF